The 22 T cell receptor beta chains given below trace back to one sample, sequenced in a study of cytomegalovirus exposure and HLA in healthy donors. PCR used 60 Vbeta primers and 13 Jbeta primers. Here immunoSEQ multiplex PCR was the method, and the copy in TCRdb shows in-frame clones only, minus some. The sample contains about 95,000 clones, approximately 80% of which appear only once. The sequenced material came from PBMCs. These receptors were taken from a man aged 25-40 years in good health and CMV-seropositive.

The V call is TRBV2, the J call TRBJ2-6, with TRBD1 matching over 7 bases. Looked up from germline, CDR1 is SNHLY and CDR2 is FYNNEI. J was trimmed by 0 bases and V by 3 bases; bases with no gene match: 8. The CDR3 spans 18 residues. The CDR3 DNA reads TGTGCCAGCAGTGAGAGTGGGACAGCGAGCTCTGGGGCCAACGTCCTGACTTTC. Translation gives CASSESGTASSGANVLTF.

This clone has just one count. The J gene is TRBJ1-3, the V gene TRBV5-1; TRBD1 is a possible D gene (6 bases). This CDR3 is 14 amino acids long. The germline CDR1 and CDR2 sequences are SGHRS and YFSETQ. The V and J ends lost 1 base and 1 base respectively, with 6 bases between them. This chain's CDR3 is CASSLTGSGNTIYF. In DNA, the CDR3 is TGCGCCAGCAGCTTGACAGGGTCTGGAAACACCATATATTTT.

The chain employs TRBV28 and TRBJ2-1; D gene uncertain. Looked up from germline, CDR1 is MDHEN and CDR2 is SYDVKM. CDR3 length equals 13 residues. V was cut by 5 bases and J by 4 bases, with 9 bases left in between. CDR3 amino acids: CASSPSLYNEQFF. The DNA of the CDR3 is TGTGCCAGCAGTCCCTCTCTTTACAATGAGCAGTTCTTC.

V usage is TRBV21-1 and J usage is TRBJ2-5; the DNA was not used to check the table's D call, TRBD2. The DNA end lines up better with TRBJ2-7; the J call may be wrong. TRBV21-1 represents a pseudogene. This CDR3 region has 14 residues. The CDR3 DNA reads TGTGCCAGCAGCAAAGCGCAGGAGGATGGCGAGCAGTACTTC. Translating it yields CASSKAQEDGEQYF.

The V and J genes are TRBV28 and TRBJ2-6; no clear D gene. The CDR3 loop spans 13 amino acids. Trimming left V 6 bases short and J 4 bases short, with 7 bases between. Looked up from germline, CDR1 is MDHEN and CDR2 is SYDVKM. CDR3 sequence: CASRATGANVLTF. The CDR3 DNA reads TGTGCCAGCAGGGCAACCGGGGCCAACGTCCTGACTTTC.

V usage is TRBV27 and J usage is TRBJ2-7, with 7 positions matching TRBD1. The CDR3 runs to 14 residues. CDR1 is MNHEY and CDR2 is SMNVEV in the germline V gene (reference sequence). V was pared by 2 bases and J by 5 bases, with 6 bases of the junction left unmatched. DNA for the CDR3: TGTGCCAGCAGTTTAAGGGGACAGTCCAACGAGCAGTACTTC. It translates to CASSLRGQSNEQYF.

This clone appeared a few times. This sequence joins TRBV10-1 and TRBJ1-1; 10 positions agree with TRBD1. Germline lookup yields CDR1 WNHNN and CDR2 SYGVQD (reference sequence). CDR3 length equals 12 residues. The trim removed 10 bases at V and 11 bases at J, leaving 10 bases unmatched. This CDR3 reads CATRQGARLAFF. In nucleotides, the CDR3 is TGCGCCACCCGACAGGGGGCGCGATTGGCTTTCTTT.

The rearrangement uses TRBV6-6 and TRBJ1-2; no definite D call. The CDR3 sequence is 14 residues long. Trimming left V 2 bases short and J 5 bases short, with 12 bases between. The germline V gene has CDR1 MNHNY and CDR2 SVGAGI (reference sequence). CDR3 residues: CASSYETKRYGYTF. In nucleotides, the CDR3 is TGTGCCAGCAGTTACGAGACCAAGAGGTATGGCTACACCTTC.

On this clone itself: It is unclear where the CDR3 begins or ends on the DNA, so no DNA is shown, and the CDR3 is as TCRdb lists it. The chain links TRBV9 to TRBJ1-2; the tabulated D call, TRBD1, remains unverified against the DNA. CDR1 is SGDLS, CDR2 YYNGEE, per germline. The CDR3 has 15 residues if both end residues are counted. The CDR3 loop is CASSVAAGAAYGYPF.

The chain employs TRBV18 and TRBJ2-5, with 7 bases aligning to TRBD2. Germline assignment: CDR1 KGHSH and CDR2 LQKENI. The CDR3 is 15 residues long. J lost 1 base, V lost 2 bases, and 4 bases had no gene match. DNA for the CDR3: TGTGCCAGCTCACCAGCCTGGGGGGGCCAAGAGACCCAGTACTTC. Residues: CASSPAWGGQETQYF. The variable domain in full, with the rest retrieved from reference TRBV18 and TRBJ2-5, is NAGVMQNPRHLVRRRGQEARLRCSPMKGHSHVYWYRQLPEEGLKFMVYLQKENIIDESGMPKERFSAEFPKEGPSILRIQQVVRGDSAAYFCASSPAWGGQETQYFGPGTRLLVL.

V and J are TRBV10-2 and TRBJ2-1, with TRBD1 identical over 8 bases. V trimming: 8 bases; J trimming: 2 bases; junction bases outside the gene matches: 5. CDR1 is WSHSY and CDR2 is SAAADI in the germline V gene. The CDR3 has 14 residues. CDR3 nucleotides: TGCGCCAGCTGGATACAGGGGGCCTACAATGAGCAGTTCTTC. The encoded protein is CASWIQGAYNEQFF.

The V call is TRBV4-1, the J call TRBJ1-4; D remains unclear. From germline, CDR1 is MGHRA and CDR2 YSYEKL. The V gene lost 1 base and the J gene lost 7 bases, with 4 bases spanning the gap. This CDR3 contains 12 residues. The CDR3 coding sequence is TGCGCCAGCAGCCAAGTCGTTGAAAAACTGTTTTTT. Translating gives CASSQVVEKLFF.

The chain has TRBV11-2 and TRBJ1-2, with 8 bases lining up with TRBD1. Losses at the gene ends were 1 base for V and 6 bases for J; bases not matched to a gene: 7. The CDR3 loop spans 15 amino acids. Germline CDR1 SGHAT, CDR2 FQNNGV. CDR3 sequence reads: CASSLVGRGLDGYTF. The CDR3 DNA is TGTGCCAGCAGCTTAGTCGGCAGGGGGCTTGATGGCTACACCTTC.

This clone was counted a few times. This sequence joins TRBV6-5 and TRBJ2-3; the match to TRBD1 covers 9 bases. The CDR3 is made up of 14 amino acids. The germline CDR1 and CDR2 sequences are MNHEY and SVGAGI. The V gene end was trimmed by 5 bases and the J gene end by 2 bases; junction bases not matched to a gene: 2. CDR3 loop: CASSRDRDTDTQYF. The CDR3 DNA reads TGTGCCAGCAGTCGGGACAGGGACACAGATACGCAGTATTTT.

This chain connects TRBV4-1 to TRBJ2-3; TRBD2 agrees at 8 bases. The trim removed 3 bases at V and 2 bases at J, leaving 7 bases unmatched. CDR3 size: 16 residues. Germline CDR1 reads MGHRA; CDR2 reads YSYEKL. CDR3 region: CASSHDGGAVTDTQYF. In nucleotides, the CDR3 is TGCGCCAGCAGCCATGACGGGGGGGCAGTCACAGATACGCAGTATTTT.

V gene TRBV28 combines with J gene TRBJ2-7; 8 bases agree with TRBD2. CDR1 MDHEN and CDR2 SYDVKM come from the germline V gene. V was pared by 3 bases and J by 2 bases, with 15 bases of the junction left unmatched. This CDR3 is built from 18 residues. The CDR3 region has the DNA TGTGCCAGCAGTTTTAATGTCGGGCGGGAGGACACACCCTACGAGCAGTACTTC. As protein: CASSFNVGREDTPYEQYF.

This chain uses TRBV5-1 with TRBJ2-1; 7 bases align to TRBD2. The CDR3 sequence is 17 residues long. Looked up from germline, CDR1 is SGHRS and CDR2 is YFSETQ. V lost 1 base, J lost 5 bases, and 12 bases stayed unmatched. CDR3 region: CASSLSGGGQVDNEQFF. DNA for the CDR3: TGCGCCAGCAGCTTGTCTGGGGGAGGGCAGGTTGACAATGAGCAGTTCTTC.

This rearrangement joins TRBV30 to TRBJ1-6, with D possibly matching TRBD1 (5 bases). The V and J ends lost 3 bases and 4 bases respectively, with 13 bases between them. The CDR3 has 15 amino acids. Germline loops: CDR1 GTSNPN, CDR2 SVGIG (reference sequence). In DNA form, the CDR3 reads TGTGCCTGGAGCCATGGCGGGGGTTATAATTCACCCCTCCACTTT. Its translation is CAWSHGGGYNSPLHF.

This chain connects TRBV5-6 to TRBJ2-5, with a tentative D call TRBD2 (5 bases). V gave up 2 bases and J gave up 5 bases, with 16 bases separating them. There are 15 residues in the CDR3. The germline gives CDR1 SGHDT, CDR2 YYEEEE. The CDR3 is CASSFSAGPEETQYF. CDR3 DNA sequence: TGTGCCAGCAGCTTTTCTGCGGGTCCCGAGGAGACCCAGTACTTC.

This chain uses TRBV9 with TRBJ2-2; 9 bases align to TRBD1. Germline V gene data show CDR1 as SGDLS and CDR2 as YYNGEE. V was clipped by 4 bases and J by 5 bases; unmatched bases: 21. This CDR3 is 20 amino acids long. This CDR3 is CASSQDRGSPSSRGTGELFF. The CDR3 DNA reads TGTGCCAGCAGCCAGGACAGGGGATCGCCTAGCTCCCGGGGTACCGGGGAGCTGTTTTTT.

The J gene is TRBJ1-1, the V gene TRBV19; the match to TRBD1 covers 8 bases. V dropped 6 bases and J dropped 4; count of bases not matched to a gene: 4. CDR1 and CDR2 (germline): LNHDA, SQIVND (reference sequence). The CDR3 sequence is 13 residues long. Here the CDR3 reads CASRRDRGTEAFF. CDR3 in DNA: TGTGCCAGTAGGAGAGACAGGGGCACTGAAGCTTTCTTT. Complete variable domain (other parts from reference TRBV19 and TRBJ1-1): DGGITQSPKYLFRKEGQNVTLSCEQNLNHDAMYWYRQDPGQGLRLIYYSQIVNDFQKGDIAEGYSVSREKKESFPLTVTSAQKNPTAFYLCASRRDRGTEAFFGQGTRLTVV.

This chain links TRBV5-1 with TRBJ1-4, with a possible D match to TRBD1 (6 bases). Trimming took 0 bases from V and 2 from J, leaving 8 bases between them. This CDR3 spans 15 amino acids. Germline CDR1 is SGHRS and CDR2 is YFSETQ. The CDR3 DNA reads as TGCGCCAGCAGCTTGGGGACAGCCACTAATGAAAAACTGTTTTTT. This sequence encodes CASSLGTATNEKLFF.